This entry lists 32 T cell receptor beta chains sequenced from one sample in a study of blood T cell repertoires in COVID-19. Profiled with immunoSEQ multiplex PCR; TCRdb holds only in-frame clones, not every one. Of some 200,000 clones listed, approximately 90% were seen once; the top ten hold approximately 0.8%. Sequenced material: PBMCs or T cells enriched from blood (not recorded which). These receptors were obtained from a woman under 30 who had recovered from COVID-19.

This rearrangement joins TRBV5-1 to TRBJ2-4; tentative D call: TRBD2 (5 bases). This CDR3 spans 16 amino acids. CDR1 and CDR2 (germline): SGHRS, YFSETQ. V lost 0 bases to trimming and J lost 0 bases, with 10 bases between them. DNA for the CDR3: TGCGCCAGCAGCTTGGGGCTCGGACTAGCCAAAAACATTCAGTACTTC. Translated, it gives CASSLGLGLAKNIQYF.

V is TRBV3-1 (or the pseudogene TRBV3-2) and J is TRBJ2-1; TRBD2 aligns across 12 bases. This CDR3 has 14 residues. V gave up 4 bases and J gave up 9 bases; unmatched junction bases: 4. Germline V CDR1 and CDR2: LGHDT, YNNKEL (reference sequence). CDR3 nucleotides: TGTGCCAGCAGCCCTAGCGGGAGGGAGGGTGAGCAGTTCTTC. Residues: CASSPSGREGEQFF.

The rearrangement joins TRBV7-2 to TRBJ2-5; D gene ambiguous. V was clipped by 1 base and J by 5 bases, with 23 bases between them. This CDR3 has 18 amino acids. Germline V gene lookup returns CDR1 SGHTA and CDR2 FQGNSA. CDR3 sequence: CASSLELRGAGSDETQYF. The CDR3, as DNA: TGTGCCAGCAGCTTAGAACTCCGCGGCGCCGGTAGTGATGAGACCCAGTACTTC.

The rearrangement uses TRBV6-2 or TRBV6-3 and TRBJ2-7; maybe TRBD2 (5 bases). This CDR3 has 11 residues. Germline V gives CDR1 MNHEY, CDR2 SVGEGT. The V end lost 2 bases, the J end lost 7 bases, and 6 bases lay between the germline ends. This CDR3 reads CASSYRLEQYF. For the CDR3, the DNA is TGTGCCAGCAGTTACCGACTAGAGCAGTACTTC.

The chain combines TRBV28 with TRBJ2-2, with D uncertain. CDR1 is MDHEN, CDR2 SYDVKM, per germline. Trimming shortened V by 5 bases and J by 1 base, and 8 bases separated the two germline ends. This CDR3 contains 14 residues. The CDR3 sequence: CASSPVLNTGELFF. CDR3 nucleotide sequence: TGTGCCAGCAGTCCGGTCCTGAACACCGGGGAGCTGTTTTTT.

The rearrangement uses TRBV5-4 and TRBJ2-3, with 7 positions matching TRBD2. V dropped 4 bases and J dropped 2; count of bases not matched to a gene: 7. The germline gives CDR1 SGHNT, CDR2 YYREEE (reference sequence). CDR3 size: 15 residues. The CDR3 DNA is TGTGCCAGCAGCGAAACTAGCGCCTACACAGATACGCAGTATTTT. It translates to CASSETSAYTDTQYF.

CDR3 sequence reads: CASSHLAGVSREQFF. The DNA for the CDR3 is TGTGCCAGCAGCCACCTAGCGGGAGTAAGTAGGGAGCAGTTCTTC. This sequence joins TRBV5-6 and TRBJ2-1; 10 bases align to TRBD2. The CDR3 is 15 residues long. In germline, CDR1 is SGHDT, CDR2 YYEEEE. Germline trimming cut 4 bases from V and 10 bases from J; bases unmatched to any gene: 11.

The chain has TRBV30 and TRBJ1-2, with 8 bases fitting TRBD1. CDR3 length equals 14 residues. Germline CDR1 and CDR2: GTSNPN and SVGIG (reference sequence). After removal of 7 bases from V and 4 bases from J, the junction contained 11 bases not matched to a gene. In DNA form, the CDR3 reads TGTGCCTATATCGCGACAGGGGACTTCTATGGCTACACCTTC. The encoded protein is CAYIATGDFYGYTF.

This rearrangement joins TRBV7-8 to TRBJ2-5; 9 nucleotides agree with TRBD1. This CDR3 region has 20 residues. The J segment lost 5 bases and the V segment lost 0 bases, leaving 19 bases of the junction unmatched. Germline V gives CDR1 SGHVS, CDR2 FQNEAQ. The CDR3 DNA reads TGTGCCAGCAGCTTAGCGTGGGCCGTCGGGACAGGGTCTTCGAAGGAGACCCAGTACTTC. It translates to CASSLAWAVGTGSSKETQYF.

CDR3 protein: CASSETSGRIGELFF. In nucleotides, the CDR3 is TGTGCCAGCAGTGAGACTAGCGGGAGAATCGGGGAGCTGTTTTTT. The V and J genes are TRBV25-1 and TRBJ2-2, with 12 bases that match TRBD2. The CDR3 runs 15 residues. Unmatched junction bases numbered 3, after V lost 3 bases and J lost 7 bases. The germline gives CDR1 MGHDK, CDR2 SYGVNS.

V is TRBV11-2 and J is TRBJ2-7; possibly TRBD1 for D (5 bases). The V gene lost 4 bases and the J gene lost 7 bases, with 14 bases spanning the gap. Germline V lookup: CDR1 SGHAT, CDR2 FQNNGV. There are 13 residues in the CDR3. CDR3 in amino acids: CASSSTGDWEQYF. The CDR3 DNA reads as TGTGCCAGCAGCTCTACAGGAGACTGGGAGCAGTACTTC.

This clone has just one count. V usage is TRBV7-2 and J usage is TRBJ2-3, with 16 bases that match TRBD2. The V gene end was trimmed by 0 bases and the J gene end by 4 bases; junction bases not matched to a gene: 4. Per the germline V gene, CDR1 is SGHTA and CDR2 is FQGNSA. The CDR3 is made up of 18 amino acids. DNA for the CDR3: TGTGCCAGCAGCTTAGCGAAGGGACTAGCGGGAGGGGCAGATACGCAGTATTTT. Encoded protein: CASSLAKGLAGGADTQYF.

This clone has only one observation. This chain joins TRBV5-1 and TRBJ2-7; weak D call: TRBD1 (5 bases). Germline CDR1 reads SGHRS; CDR2 reads YFSETQ. V lost 5 bases and J 0 bases, leaving 6 bases between the germline ends. The CDR3 length is 12 residues. The CDR3 DNA is TGCGCCAGCAGAGGGGTCTCCTACGAGCAGTACTTC. Amino acid sequence: CASRGVSYEQYF.

The J gene is TRBJ2-1, the V gene TRBV7-8; TRBD2 is a possible D gene (5 bases). Germline CDR1 SGHVS, CDR2 FQNEAQ. V was clipped by 3 bases and J by 1 base, with 7 bases between them. The CDR3 extends over 14 amino acids. The CDR3 region has the DNA TGTGCCAGCAGCTTTCCGGGATCCTACAATGAGCAGTTCTTC. Residues: CASSFPGSYNEQFF.

CDR3 residues: CASSQAKGGLYNEQFF. The DNA of the CDR3 is TGTGCCAGCAGCCAAGCGAAGGGCGGGCTCTACAATGAGCAGTTCTTC. The rearrangement links TRBV14 to TRBJ2-1; possible D gene TRBD2, 5 bases. The CDR3 is 16 residues long. Germline CDR1 SGHDN, CDR2 FVKESK. With 1 base removed from V and 3 bases from J, the gap between germline ends came to 13 bases.

The chain links TRBV28 to TRBJ2-7; TRBD2 matches 11 bases. There are 17 residues in the CDR3. J lost 3 bases, V lost 6 bases, and 13 bases had no gene match. Germline V lookup: CDR1 MDHEN, CDR2 SYDVKM. The DNA of the CDR3 is TGTGCCAGCAGGAACTGGGGACTAGCGGATTCTAACTACGAGCAGTACTTC. Amino acid sequence: CASRNWGLADSNYEQYF.

The V gene is TRBV30, the J gene TRBJ1-4; 9 bases align to TRBD1. Germline V gene data show CDR1 as GTSNPN and CDR2 as SVGIG (reference sequence). The V gene end was trimmed by 2 bases and the J gene end by 10 bases; junction bases not matched to a gene: 5. The CDR3 consists of 13 residues. The CDR3 bases are TGTGCCTGGAGTCAACAGGGGGCGGGAAAACTGTTTTTT. The encoded protein is CAWSQQGAGKLFF.

V and J are TRBV11-2 and TRBJ2-1; the D gene is possibly TRBD2 (5 bases). CDR3 length equals 13 residues. Per germline, CDR1 SGHAT and CDR2 FQNNGV. V was pared by 0 bases and J by 11 bases, with 11 bases between. CDR3 region: CASSLDHEGQQFF. The CDR3 bases are TGTGCCAGCAGCTTAGATCACGAGGGTCAGCAGTTCTTC.

V usage is TRBV30 and J usage is TRBJ1-4, with 10 nucleotides matching TRBD1. Per germline, CDR1 GTSNPN and CDR2 SVGIG (reference sequence). V was pared by 0 bases and J by 6 bases, with 1 base of the junction left unmatched. This CDR3 contains 14 residues. The CDR3 spells CAWSVGTGDEKLFF. The CDR3 nucleotides read TGTGCCTGGAGTGTAGGGACAGGGGATGAAAAACTGTTTTTT.

The rearrangement joins TRBV7-9 to TRBJ2-5; the match to TRBD2 covers 14 bases. The length of the CDR3 is 17 residues. CDR1 SEHNR and CDR2 FQNEAQ come from the germline V gene (reference sequence). Trimming removed 0 bases from V and 5 bases from J; junction bases left unmatched: 5. The CDR3 sequence: CASSLAGLAGGRETQYF. The DNA for the CDR3 is TGTGCCAGCAGCTTAGCCGGACTAGCGGGAGGAAGGGAGACCCAGTACTTC.

This clone was picked up one time. The chain employs TRBV2 and TRBJ2-7; possibly TRBD2 for D (6 bases). The CDR3 spans 14 residues. Germline-derived CDR1 and CDR2 are SNHLY and FYNNEI. V lost 6 bases and J 6 bases, leaving 18 bases between the germline ends. CDR3: CASRYTGVGREQYF. DNA of the CDR3: TGTGCCAGCAGGTATACGGGAGTTGGACGCGAGCAGTACTTC.

The chain uses TRBV4-3 and TRBJ2-1; tentatively, D is TRBD1 (6 bases). Germline CDR1 reads LGHNA; CDR2 reads YSLEER. The length of the CDR3 is 15 residues. Trimming took off 4 bases at V and 7 bases at J, with 17 bases between the two ends. This chain's CDR3 is CASSPPGVGTNEQFF. DNA of the CDR3: TGCGCCAGCAGCCCCCCCGGAGTTGGGACAAATGAGCAGTTCTTC.

This chain uses TRBV4-2 with TRBJ2-1; 16 positions match TRBD2. This CDR3 comprises 21 residues. Germline CDR1 reads LGHNA; CDR2 reads YNFKEQ. Losses at the gene ends were 3 bases for V and 0 bases for J; bases not matched to a gene: 11. The CDR3 loop is CASSQEIPGLAGGLSYNEQFF. The DNA for the CDR3 is TGTGCCAGCAGCCAGGAAATCCCGGGACTAGCGGGAGGGCTCTCCTACAATGAGCAGTTCTTC.

The CDR3 sequence: CASSEQRPGIDGYTF. The CDR3 nucleotides read TGTGCCAGCAGTGAGCAGCGGCCCGGTATTGATGGCTACACCTTC. This rearrangement joins TRBV28 to TRBJ1-2; D uncertain. CDR1 and CDR2 (germline): MDHEN, SYDVKM. V was cut by 5 bases and J by 6 bases, with 19 bases left in between. The CDR3 is made up of 15 amino acids.

Notes on this clone: This specimen includes other DNA sequences encoding the same CDR3. The V and J genes are TRBV27 and TRBJ2-7, with 11 bases that match TRBD2. This CDR3 region has 14 residues. Germline lookup yields CDR1 MNHEY and CDR2 SMNVEV (reference sequence). With 3 bases clipped from V and 3 bases from J, the junction kept 1 base outside the gene matches. CDR3 nucleotide sequence: TGTGCCAGCAGTTTGGGGACTAGCGGCTACGAGCAGTACTTC. Protein: CASSLGTSGYEQYF.

J is TRBJ2-6 and V is TRBV9; no clear D gene. This CDR3 region has 15 residues. The germline V and J ends were trimmed by 4 bases and 1 base, with 9 bases remaining between them. In germline, CDR1 is SGDLS, CDR2 YYNGEE. CDR3 amino acids: CASSPIDSGANVLTF. CDR3 nucleotide sequence: TGTGCCAGCAGCCCAATAGATTCTGGGGCCAACGTCCTGACTTTC.

The chain has TRBV30 and TRBJ2-7; D gene unclear. V was trimmed by 4 bases and J by 4 bases, leaving 8 bases between them. CDR3 length: 11 residues. Germline V CDR1 and CDR2: GTSNPN, SVGIG (reference sequence). The DNA for the CDR3 is TGTGCCTGGACCAACAAATACGAGCAGTACTTC. Translation: CAWTNKYEQYF. Using reference TRBV30 and TRBJ2-7 for the parts outside the CDR3, the full variable domain is SQTIHQWPATLVQPVGSPLSLECTVEGTSNPNLYWYRQAAGRGLQLLFYSVGIGQISSEVPQNLSASRPQDRQFILSSKKLLLSDSGFYLCAWTNKYEQYFGPGTRLTVT.

The rearrangement links TRBV5-4 to TRBJ2-7; TRBD1 matches 7 bases. J was trimmed by 3 bases and V by 2 bases; bases with no gene match: 2. The germline V gene has CDR1 SGHNT and CDR2 YYREEE (reference sequence). The CDR3 is 13 residues long. CDR3 DNA: TGTGCCAGCAGCTTCCGACAGGGCTACGAGCAGTACTTC. Translation: CASSFRQGYEQYF.

Note on this clone: The same CDR3 is also encoded by other DNA sequences in this sample. The chain carries TRBV6-5 and TRBJ2-7; D gene uncertain. The germline CDR1 and CDR2 sequences are MNHEY and SVGAGI. The CDR3 sequence is 10 residues long. Deletions cut 4 bases from V and 4 bases from J, with 2 bases between. The CDR3 region is CASSLYEQYF. CDR3 coding DNA: TGTGCCAGCAGTTTATACGAGCAGTACTTC.

The V gene is TRBV10-3, the J gene TRBJ2-5, with 11 bases fitting TRBD2. From germline, CDR1 is ENHRY and CDR2 SYGVKD. This CDR3 has 16 residues. V dropped 3 bases and J dropped 5; count of bases not matched to a gene: 8. In DNA, the CDR3 is TGTGCCATCAGTGATTTAGCGGGAGGGCGACGGGAGACCCAGTACTTC. It is translated as CAISDLAGGRRETQYF.

This clone occurred a few times. The chain uses TRBV5-4 and TRBJ2-1, with 8 nucleotides matching TRBD2. Germline loops: CDR1 SGHNT, CDR2 YYREEE (reference sequence). Losses at the gene ends were 4 bases for V and 0 bases for J; bases not matched to a gene: 9. The CDR3 has 17 amino acids. CDR3 DNA sequence: TGTGCCAGCAGCACCCCTGGGCGGGGGGCCTCCTACAATGAGCAGTTCTTC. Its protein is CASSTPGRGASYNEQFF. Combining the CDR3 with reference TRBV5-4 and TRBJ2-1 gives the whole variable domain ETGVTQSPTHLIKTRGQQVTLRCSSQSGHNTVSWYQQALGQGPQFIFQYYREEENGRGNFPPRFSGLQFPNYSSELNVNALELDDSALYLCASSTPGRGASYNEQFFGPGTRLTVL.

The chain joins TRBV29-1 to TRBJ2-2; possibly TRBD1 for D (5 bases). V was pared by 5 bases and J by 5 bases, with 12 bases between. The CDR3 is 13 amino acids. Germline CDR1 reads SQVTM; CDR2 reads ANQGSEA. The DNA of the CDR3 is TGCAGCGTTTCGATGGGGCGGACCGGGGAGCTGTTTTTT. Amino acids: CSVSMGRTGELFF.